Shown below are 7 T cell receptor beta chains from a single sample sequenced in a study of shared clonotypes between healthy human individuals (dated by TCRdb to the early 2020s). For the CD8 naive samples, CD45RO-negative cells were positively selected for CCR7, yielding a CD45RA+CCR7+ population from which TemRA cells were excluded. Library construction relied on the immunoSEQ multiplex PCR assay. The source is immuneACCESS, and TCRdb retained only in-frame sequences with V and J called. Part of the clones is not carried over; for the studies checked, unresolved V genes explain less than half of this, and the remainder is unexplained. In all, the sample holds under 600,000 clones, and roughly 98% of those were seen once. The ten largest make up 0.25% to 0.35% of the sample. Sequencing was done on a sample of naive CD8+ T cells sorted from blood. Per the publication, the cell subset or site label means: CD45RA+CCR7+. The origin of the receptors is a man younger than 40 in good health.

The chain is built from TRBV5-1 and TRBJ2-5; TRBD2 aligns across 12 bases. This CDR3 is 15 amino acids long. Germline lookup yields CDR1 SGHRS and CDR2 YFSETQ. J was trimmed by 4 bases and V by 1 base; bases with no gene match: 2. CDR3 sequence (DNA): TGCGCCAGCAGCTTGACTAGCGGGAGGTCAGAGACCCAGTACTTC. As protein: CASSLTSGRSETQYF.

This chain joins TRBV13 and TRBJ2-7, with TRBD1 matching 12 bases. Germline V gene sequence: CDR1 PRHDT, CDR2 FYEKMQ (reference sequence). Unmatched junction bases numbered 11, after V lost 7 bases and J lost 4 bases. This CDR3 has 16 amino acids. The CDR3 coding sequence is TGTGCCAGCACCCCTTCCGGGACAGGGGGCTTTTACGAGCAGTACTTC. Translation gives CASTPSGTGGFYEQYF.

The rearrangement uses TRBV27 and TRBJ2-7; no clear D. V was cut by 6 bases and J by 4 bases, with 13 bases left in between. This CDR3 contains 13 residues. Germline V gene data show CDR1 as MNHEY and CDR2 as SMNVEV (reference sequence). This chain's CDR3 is CASSDGAVYEQYF. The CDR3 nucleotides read TGTGCCAGCAGCGACGGCGCGGTGTACGAGCAGTACTTC.

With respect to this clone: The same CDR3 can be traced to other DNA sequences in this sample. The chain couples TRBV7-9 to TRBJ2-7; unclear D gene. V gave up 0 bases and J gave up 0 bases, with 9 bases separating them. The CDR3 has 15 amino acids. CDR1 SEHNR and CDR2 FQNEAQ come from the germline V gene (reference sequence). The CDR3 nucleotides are TGTGCCAGCAGCTTAGCGCTCACGGACTCCTACGAGCAGTACTTC. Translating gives CASSLALTDSYEQYF.

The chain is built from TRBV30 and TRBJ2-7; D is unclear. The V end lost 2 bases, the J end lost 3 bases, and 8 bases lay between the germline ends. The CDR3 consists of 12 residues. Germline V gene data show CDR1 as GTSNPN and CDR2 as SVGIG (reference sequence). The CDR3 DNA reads TGTGCCTGGAGTCCCTCCCGCTACGAGCAGTACTTC. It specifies CAWSPSRYEQYF.

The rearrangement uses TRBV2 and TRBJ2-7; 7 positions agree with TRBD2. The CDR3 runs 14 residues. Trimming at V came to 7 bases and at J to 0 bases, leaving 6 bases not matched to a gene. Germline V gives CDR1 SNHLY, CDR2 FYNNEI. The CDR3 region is CASMFASGSYEQYF. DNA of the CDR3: TGTGCCAGCATGTTCGCTAGCGGCTCCTACGAGCAGTACTTC.

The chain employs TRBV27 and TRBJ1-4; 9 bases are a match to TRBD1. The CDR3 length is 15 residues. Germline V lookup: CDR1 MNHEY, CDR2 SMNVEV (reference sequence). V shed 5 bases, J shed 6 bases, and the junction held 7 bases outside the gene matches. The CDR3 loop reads CASSAWTGDYEKLFF. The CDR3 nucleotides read TGTGCCAGCAGTGCCTGGACAGGGGATTATGAAAAACTGTTTTTT.